The clone carrying this T cell receptor (beta chain) was recorded at least ten times. This record comes from a study of T-cell reconstitution after alpha-beta-depleted transplantation in children. The library targeted TCRbeta and was prepared with unique molecular identifiers. One entry per CDR3 protein, called by TCRdb with MiXCR from the PCR reads. Seen here are 540,000 or so distinct CDR3 sequences, 20% to 25% observed once, and the top ten hold 13% to 15%. Germline values: CDR1 SQVTM, CDR2 ANQGSEA. This CDR3 has 13 residues. V gave up 6 bases and J gave up 4 bases, with 10 bases separating them. This chain connects TRBV29-1 to TRBJ2-6; D is possibly TRBD2 (6 bases). The TCR was taken from a boy younger than two who had a stem cell transplant for acute myeloid leukemia, so the T cells may come from the graft donor. The source material was PBMCs, mostly from graft donor cells, sampled 360 days after TCRalphabeta/CD19-depleted stem cell transplant. Here the CDR3 DNA reads TGCAGCGTAGGAGGGGACGGGGCCAACGTCCTGACTTTC. The encoded protein is CSVGGDGANVLTF.